This T cell receptor (beta chain) is drawn from a study of T cell clonality in common variable immunodeficiency. Patients and controls were mostly of Caucasian heritage. The study, taken as a whole, reports: CVID subjects shared fewer TCRbeta clones than healthy controls did. Fewer deletions and N-nucleotide insertions were reportedly seen in common variable immunodeficiency TCR beta sequences.

The method was immunoSEQ multiplex PCR; TCRdb's version includes in-frame clones alone and lacks a portion of them. Sampling found roughly 42,000 clones, none seen once. This clone was detected ten times or more. Its antigen is as yet unknown. The read terminates 3 residues ahead of where the CDR3 ends, so the germline J gene completes it. The germline V and J ends were trimmed by 2 bases and 7 bases, with 17 bases remaining between them. CDR1 is MNHNS, CDR2 SASEGT, per germline. The CDR3 length is 15 residues. The clonotype originates from a person aged 18 to 69 in good health. The sequencing input was peripheral blood mononuclear cells. The chain recombines TRBV6-1 with TRBJ2-5; possible D gene TRBD2, 6 bases. The covered CDR3 bases are TGTGCCAGCAGTGAAAGTGTGGCGGGGTTGAGGACC. As protein: CASSESVAGLRT. In full, the CDR3 is CASSESVAGLRTQYF.